Each of the 27 T cell receptor beta chains below was sequenced from the same sample in a study of blood T cell repertoires in COVID-19. Produced via immunoSEQ multiplex PCR; TCRdb's table is partial and in-frame only. The sample consists of roughly 140,000 clones, roughly four fifths of them appearing once. The sample was peripheral blood. Every receptor here comes from a human donor with acute or convalescent COVID-19. The donor label of this sample is uncertain.

In this sample, this clone turned up a few times. CDR3 sequence reads: CASSQGLATEAFF. The CDR3 coding sequence is TGTGCCAGCAGTCAGGGGTTGGCCACTGAAGCTTTCTTT. This chain uses TRBV6-6 with TRBJ1-1, with D perhaps matching TRBD1 (6 bases). The germline gives CDR1 MNHNY, CDR2 SVGAGI (reference sequence). The CDR3 sequence is 13 residues long. V was pared by 5 bases and J by 4 bases, with 11 bases between.

J is TRBJ2-2 and V is TRBV7-8; D is possibly TRBD1 (5 bases). The CDR3 length is 14 residues. Trimming cost V 3 bases and J 6 bases, with 11 bases left between them. CDR1 and CDR2 from the germline V gene are SGHVS and FQNEAQ. As DNA, the CDR3 is TGTGCCAGCAGCTTGCAGGGCGCGGCCGGGGAGCTGTTTTTT. This codes for CASSLQGAAGELFF.

The chain combines TRBV6-5 with TRBJ1-2; perhaps TRBD1 as D (6 bases). Germline V gives CDR1 MNHEY, CDR2 SVGAGI. The V end was cut by 3 bases, the J end by 6 bases, with 14 bases between. This CDR3 has 14 amino acids. Written as DNA, the CDR3 is TGTGCCAGCAGTTATACCAGGACAGTCGATGGCTACACCTTC. Translating it yields CASSYTRTVDGYTF.

This chain links TRBV5-8 with TRBJ2-1, with 12 nucleotides matching TRBD2. The CDR3 covers 16 residues. Germline V gene lookup returns CDR1 SGHTS and CDR2 YDEGEE. V lost 4 bases to trimming and J lost 7 bases; unmatched junction nucleotides: 9. The CDR3 region is CASSPLAGGRINEQFF. In DNA form, the CDR3 reads TGTGCCAGCAGCCCGCTAGCGGGGGGGCGGATAAATGAGCAGTTCTTC.

The chain combines TRBV6-1 with TRBJ1-1; D is perhaps TRBD1 (6 bases). From germline, CDR1 is MNHNS and CDR2 SASEGT. The CDR3 covers 15 residues. Trimming pared 3 bases from V and 5 bases from J, leaving 16 bases between. The CDR3 here is CASSDFRGARTEAFF. CDR3 sequence (DNA): TGTGCCAGCAGTGATTTTCGGGGGGCGAGAACTGAAGCTTTCTTT.

This chain connects TRBV5-4 to TRBJ1-1, with 8 bases fitting TRBD1. Looked up from germline, CDR1 is SGHNT and CDR2 is YYREEE (reference sequence). J gave up 1 base and V 4 bases, and 6 bases lay outside the gene matches. The CDR3 length is 15 residues. The chain's CDR3 is CASSTRQGWNTEAFF. CDR3 DNA: TGTGCCAGCAGCACCCGACAGGGGTGGAACACTGAAGCTTTCTTT.

The chain is built from TRBV4-1 and TRBJ1-2; 8 nucleotides match TRBD1. This CDR3 has 13 amino acids. Trimming at V came to 3 bases and at J to 8 bases, leaving 5 bases not matched to a gene. Per germline, CDR1 MGHRA and CDR2 YSYEKL. In nucleotides, the CDR3 is TGCGCCAGCAGCCACACAGGGGGTGGAGGCTACACCTTC. Translation gives CASSHTGGGGYTF.

J is TRBJ1-1 and V is TRBV19; TRBD1 might be the D (5 bases). Trimming took off 9 bases at V and 4 bases at J, with 18 bases between the two ends. Germline V gives CDR1 LNHDA, CDR2 SQIVND (reference sequence). This CDR3 is built from 14 residues. CDR3 DNA sequence: TGTGCCAGCGGACTCGCCCGGGGGTTCACTGAAGCTTTCTTT. The encoded protein is CASGLARGFTEAFF.

This chain connects TRBV7-2 to TRBJ1-2; D gene ambiguous. The CDR3 loop spans 14 amino acids. V lost 6 bases and J lost 2, with 13 bases in between. In germline, CDR1 is SGHTA, CDR2 FQGNSA. CDR3 protein: CASRSPGGNYGYTF. CDR3 bases: TGTGCCAGCAGGTCTCCAGGCGGGAACTATGGCTACACCTTC.

The chain carries TRBV11-2 and TRBJ1-5, with D unclear. The CDR3 sequence is 12 residues long. Germline V gives CDR1 SGHAT, CDR2 FQNNGV. CDR3 loop: CATEVAGQPQHF. CDR3 DNA sequence: TGTGCAACAGAGGTGGCGGGTCAGCCCCAGCATTTT.

This clone was picked up many times. The chain couples TRBV30 to TRBJ2-2; 7 positions match TRBD2. Unmatched junction bases numbered 7, after V lost 3 bases and J lost 6 bases. Germline V lookup: CDR1 GTSNPN, CDR2 SVGIG (reference sequence). This CDR3 spans 14 amino acids. Written as DNA, the CDR3 is TGTGCCTGGAGGTGGGGAGGGACGGCCGGGGAGCTGTTTTTT. This sequence encodes CAWRWGGTAGELFF.

V and J are TRBV24-1 and TRBJ1-5; D might be TRBD1 (6 bases). CDR1 KGHDR and CDR2 SFDVKD come from the germline V gene. Trimming took off 6 bases at V and 4 bases at J, with 9 bases between the two ends. This CDR3 comprises 13 residues. The CDR3 DNA reads TGTGCCACCAGTCGTCAGGGGAATCAGCCCCAGCATTTT. It encodes CATSRQGNQPQHF.

This chain links TRBV24-1 with TRBJ2-3; TRBD2 might be the D (5 bases). The CDR3 is made up of 15 amino acids. Trimming removed 0 bases from V and 1 base from J, with 7 bases in between. CDR1 is KGHDR, CDR2 SFDVKD, per germline. DNA of the CDR3: TGTGCCACCAGTGATTTGCAGGAGGGCACAGATACGCAGTATTTT. The encoded protein is CATSDLQEGTDTQYF.

The chain couples TRBV4-1 to TRBJ1-1, with 9 positions matching TRBD1. Germline trimming cut 1 base from V and 7 bases from J; bases unmatched to any gene: 7. This CDR3 is built from 15 residues. Per germline, CDR1 MGHRA and CDR2 YSYEKL. The DNA for the CDR3 is TGCGCCAGCAGCCAAGCGACAGGGGGAATAGGTGAAGCTTTCTTT. The encoded protein is CASSQATGGIGEAFF.

V is TRBV2 and J is TRBJ1-1; 9 bases align to TRBD1. The germline CDR1 and CDR2 sequences are SNHLY and FYNNEI. J was trimmed by 3 bases and V by 6 bases; bases with no gene match: 2. The CDR3 covers 13 residues. The CDR3 DNA is TGTGCCAGCAGGGGACAGGGCCACACTGAAGCTTTCTTT. It translates to CASRGQGHTEAFF.

This rearrangement joins TRBV18 to TRBJ1-3; TRBD1 might be the D (6 bases). Deletions cut 6 bases from V and 7 bases from J, with 19 bases between. The CDR3 is made up of 15 amino acids. Per germline, CDR1 KGHSH and CDR2 LQKENI. The CDR3 region has the DNA TGTGCCAGCTCCTTCAACAGGGAGAAACGGAACACCATATATTTT. Amino acid sequence: CASSFNREKRNTIYF.

This clone was observed once. The chain recombines TRBV4-2 with TRBJ1-6; 8 bases line up with TRBD1. This CDR3 is 16 amino acids long. Germline lookup yields CDR1 LGHNA and CDR2 YNFKEQ. V lost 1 base to trimming and J lost 10 bases; unmatched junction nucleotides: 9. Here the CDR3 reads CASSQGVDRVKSPLHF. CDR3 coding DNA: TGTGCCAGCAGCCAAGGGGTGGACAGGGTTAAATCACCCCTCCACTTT.

The gene calls are TRBV5-4 and TRBJ2-2, with D possibly matching TRBD2 (5 bases). The CDR3 length is 16 residues. Germline values: CDR1 SGHNT, CDR2 YYREEE (reference sequence). Trimming left V 2 bases short and J 4 bases short, with 15 bases between. The CDR3 region is CASSLLRARGTGELFF. The DNA for the CDR3 is TGTGCCAGCAGCTTATTGAGGGCGCGAGGCACCGGGGAGCTGTTTTTT.

This sequence joins TRBV19 and TRBJ1-2; 11 positions agree with TRBD1. CDR3 length: 16 amino acids. V trimming: 5 bases; J trimming: 7 bases; junction bases outside the gene matches: 12. CDR1 is LNHDA, CDR2 SQIVND, per germline (reference sequence). In DNA, the CDR3 is TGTGCCAGTAGTCCACCCCGGGACAGGGGGATTCGTGGCTACACCTTC. Translation: CASSPPRDRGIRGYTF. Combining the CDR3 with reference TRBV19 and TRBJ1-2 gives the whole variable domain DGGITQSPKYLFRKEGQNVTLSCEQNLNHDAMYWYRQDPGQGLRLIYYSQIVNDFQKGDIAEGYSVSREKKESFPLTVTSAQKNPTAFYLCASSPPRDRGIRGYTFGSGTRLTVV.

The chain employs TRBV6-5 and TRBJ2-5; D call uncertain. V was clipped by 0 bases and J by 1 base, with 12 bases between them. The CDR3 is 16 residues long. The germline gives CDR1 MNHEY, CDR2 SVGAGI. CDR3 protein: CASSYSSGSPQETQYF. In nucleotides, the CDR3 is TGTGCCAGCAGTTACTCGAGTGGTAGTCCCCAAGAGACCCAGTACTTC.

V gene TRBV5-1 combines with J gene TRBJ2-1; the match to TRBD1 covers 9 bases. Losses at the gene ends were 0 bases for V and 6 bases for J; bases not matched to a gene: 4. CDR3 size: 15 residues. CDR1 is SGHRS and CDR2 is YFSETQ in the germline V gene. The CDR3 nucleotides read TGCGCCAGCAGCTTGGGGGGACAGGGAACCAATGAGCAGTTCTTC. Protein: CASSLGGQGTNEQFF.

In this sample, this clone turned up a few times. The chain links TRBV3-1 (or the pseudogene TRBV3-2) to TRBJ2-2; TRBD1 agrees at 9 bases. Germline CDR1 LGHDT, CDR2 YNNKEL (reference sequence). J gave up 1 base and V 4 bases, and 13 bases lay outside the gene matches. CDR3 size: 19 residues. The CDR3 nucleotides are TGTGCCAGCAGCCTTTGGGGGGGACAGGGAGTTCTGAACACCGGGGAGCTGTTTTTT. Its translation: CASSLWGGQGVLNTGELFF.

The DNA for the CDR3 is TGTGCCAGCAGCTTAGCGGGAGGGAACTATGGCTACACCTTC. It codes for CASSLAGGNYGYTF. This chain joins TRBV7-9 and TRBJ1-2, with D uncertain. The CDR3 consists of 14 residues. The V end lost 0 bases, the J end lost 2 bases, and 7 bases lay between the germline ends. Germline V CDR1 and CDR2: SEHNR, FQNEAQ (reference sequence).

The chain joins TRBV5-1 to TRBJ1-2; TRBD1 matches at 9 bases. The CDR3 loop spans 15 amino acids. Germline V gene data show CDR1 as SGHRS and CDR2 as YFSETQ. J lost 2 bases, V lost 10 bases, and 12 bases had no gene match. Here the CDR3 reads CAPRDRVNPNYGYTF. The CDR3 DNA is TGCGCCCCCAGGGACAGGGTTAATCCAAACTATGGCTACACCTTC.

The V and J genes are TRBV3-1 (or the pseudogene TRBV3-2) and TRBJ2-2; 9 bases are shared with TRBD2. The CDR3 runs 17 residues. CDR1 and CDR2 (germline): LGHDT, YNNKEL (reference sequence). The V gene end was trimmed by 0 bases and the J gene end by 4 bases; junction bases not matched to a gene: 6. CDR3 bases: TGTGCCAGCAGCCAAGATAAGACTAGCGGATCCACCGGGGAGCTGTTTTTT. Amino acid sequence: CASSQDKTSGSTGELFF.

The chain recombines TRBV19 with TRBJ1-5, with D maybe TRBD1 (6 bases). The CDR3 covers 17 residues. V was shortened by 6 bases and J by 4 bases, with 22 bases between the two germline ends. CDR1 LNHDA and CDR2 SQIVND come from the germline V gene (reference sequence). CDR3 bases: TGTGCCAGTAGGACCATACTGACAGGAGCAGCAAATCAGCCCCAGCATTTT. Protein product: CASRTILTGAANQPQHF.

The chain combines TRBV7-2 with TRBJ1-5; TRBD1 matches 9 bases. The CDR3 covers 14 residues. Germline CDR1 is SGHTA and CDR2 is FQGNSA. Germline trimming cut 1 base from V and 8 bases from J; bases unmatched to any gene: 3. As DNA, the CDR3 is TGTGCCAGCAGCTTAGAACAGGGGGCAAAGCCCCAGCATTTT. Translation: CASSLEQGAKPQHF.